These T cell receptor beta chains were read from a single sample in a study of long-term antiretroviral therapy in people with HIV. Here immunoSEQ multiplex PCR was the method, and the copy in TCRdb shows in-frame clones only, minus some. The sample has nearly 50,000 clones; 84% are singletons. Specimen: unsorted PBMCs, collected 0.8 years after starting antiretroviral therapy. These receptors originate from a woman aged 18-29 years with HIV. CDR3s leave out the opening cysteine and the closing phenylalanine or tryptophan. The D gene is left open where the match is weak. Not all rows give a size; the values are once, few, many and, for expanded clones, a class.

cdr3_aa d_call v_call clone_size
ASSQDWRDPTEQY - TRBV4-3 -
ASSAGGEQY TRBD2 TRBV9 -
ASSLPWGGGQETQY - TRBV23-1 -
ASSPRDRSNQPQH - TRBV4-1 -
ASSLRGSDGELF TRBD2 TRBV7-3 -
ASSFTGQGSYGYT - TRBV28 -
ASSLSIAANTGELF - TRBV7-2 -
ASSFPTGKDSTDTQY - TRBV5-1 -
APRRDSFSYEQY - TRBV28 -
ASSPLPFGVGSEAF - TRBV18 -
ASLTSGSYEQY TRBD2 TRBV28 once
ASSQGLASYEQY - TRBV27 -
AWSVRAGGRRTQY TRBD2 TRBV30 -
ASSFGRDRETQY - TRBV7-2 -
ASSLSGRPERYEQY - TRBV28 -
ASSFRTLNTGELF - TRBV5-6 -
AVTGDQPQH TRBD1 TRBV19 -
ASSQTVINAEAF - TRBV28 few
ASSLFGGTDGYT - TRBV28 -
ASSSDRVYGYT - TRBV5-6 -
ASSFLFAGLAGGEDYEQY TRBD2 TRBV28 -
ASSWTVTNTAAF - TRBV5-5 -
ASSFRLAGGITQY TRBD2 TRBV28 -
ASSLASGRAEETQY TRBD2 TRBV11-1 -
ASSPDSGANVLT - TRBV7-9 -
ASSLRGGGRGKDTQY TRBD2 TRBV27 -
ASSLLGQASTGELF TRBD1 TRBV5-1 -
ASSLEPGQGVYEQY TRBD1 TRBV5-1 -
ASSAEGQGRETQY TRBD1 TRBV9 -
ASSLDYRGWEKLF TRBD1 TRBV5-1 once
ASSLGQGAREQY TRBD1 TRBV5-1 -
ASSYSGENTEAF - TRBV6-5 -
ASIYHPTNEKLF - TRBV6-6 -
ASTLSSRNEQF - TRBV28 once
ASSSTWAGAYEQY TRBD2 TRBV7-9 -
ASSGSGIMTNEQF TRBD2 TRBV7-2 -